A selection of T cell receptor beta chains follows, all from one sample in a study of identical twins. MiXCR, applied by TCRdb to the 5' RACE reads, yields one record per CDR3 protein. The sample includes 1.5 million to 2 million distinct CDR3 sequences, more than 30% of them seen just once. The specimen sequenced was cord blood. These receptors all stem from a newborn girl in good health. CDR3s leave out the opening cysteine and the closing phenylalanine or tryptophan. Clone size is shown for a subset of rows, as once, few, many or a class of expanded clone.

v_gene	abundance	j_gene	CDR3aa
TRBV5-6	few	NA	ASSRVWGLAAEQY
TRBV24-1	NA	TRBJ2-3	ATSDPTGNADTQY
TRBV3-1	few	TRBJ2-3	ASSQVERDTQY
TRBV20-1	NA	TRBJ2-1	SALYFQSPNEQF
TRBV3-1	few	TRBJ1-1	ASSRRPGGANTEAF
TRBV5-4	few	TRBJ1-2	ASSLVFEGPYGYT
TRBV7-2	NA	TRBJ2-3	ASSLARWQDTQY
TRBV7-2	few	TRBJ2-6	ASSSQVSGANVLT
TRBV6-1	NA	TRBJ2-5	ASSTRLRTSGRETQY
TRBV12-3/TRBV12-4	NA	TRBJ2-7	ASPRGTSGYEQY
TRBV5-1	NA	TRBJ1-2	ASFRAPAMGGYT
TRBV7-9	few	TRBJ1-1	ASSLALVRPMNTEAF
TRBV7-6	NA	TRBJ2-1	ASSPDSILYNEQF
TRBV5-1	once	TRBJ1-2	ASSPGQGAQGNYGYT
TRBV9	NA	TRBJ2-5	ASSVSWVYNEQY
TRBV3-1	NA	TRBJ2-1	ASSQERLAVHNEQF
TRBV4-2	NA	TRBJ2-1	ASSQGTSGRVYNEQF
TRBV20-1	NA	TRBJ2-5	SGTSGYQETQY
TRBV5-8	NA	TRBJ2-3	ASSLVMVHTDTQY